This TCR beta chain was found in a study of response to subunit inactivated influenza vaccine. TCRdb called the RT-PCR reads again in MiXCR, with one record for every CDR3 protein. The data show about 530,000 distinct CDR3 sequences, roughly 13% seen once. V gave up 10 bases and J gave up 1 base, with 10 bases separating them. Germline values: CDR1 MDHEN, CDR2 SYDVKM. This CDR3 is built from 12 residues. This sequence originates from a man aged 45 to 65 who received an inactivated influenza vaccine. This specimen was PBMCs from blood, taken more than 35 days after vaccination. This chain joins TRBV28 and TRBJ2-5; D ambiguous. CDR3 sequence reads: CATTKGQETQYF. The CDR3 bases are TGTGCCACCACGAAAGGCCAAGAGACCCAGTACTTC. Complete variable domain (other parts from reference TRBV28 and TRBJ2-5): DVKVTQSSRYLVKRTGEKVFLECVQDMDHENMFWYRQDPGLGLRLIYFSYDVKMKEKGDIPEGYSVSREKKERFSLILESASTNQTSMYLCATTKGQETQYFGPGTRLLVL.